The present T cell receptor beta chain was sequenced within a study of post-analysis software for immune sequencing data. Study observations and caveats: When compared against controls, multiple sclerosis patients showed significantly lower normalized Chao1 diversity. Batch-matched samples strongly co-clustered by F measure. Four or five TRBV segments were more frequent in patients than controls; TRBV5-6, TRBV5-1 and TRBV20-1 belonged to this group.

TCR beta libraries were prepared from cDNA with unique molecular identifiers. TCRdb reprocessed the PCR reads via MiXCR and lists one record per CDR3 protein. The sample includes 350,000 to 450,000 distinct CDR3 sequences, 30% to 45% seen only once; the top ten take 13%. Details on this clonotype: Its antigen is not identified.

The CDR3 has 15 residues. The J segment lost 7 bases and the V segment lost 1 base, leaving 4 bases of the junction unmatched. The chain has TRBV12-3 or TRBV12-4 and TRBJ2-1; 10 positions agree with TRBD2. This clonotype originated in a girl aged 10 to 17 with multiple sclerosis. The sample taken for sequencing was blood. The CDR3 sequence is CASSLVSGGPNEQFF. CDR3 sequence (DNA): TGTGCCAGCAGTTTAGTTAGCGGGGGGCCAAATGAGCAGTTCTTC.